These 20 T cell receptor beta chains came from one sample sequenced in a study of regulatory T cells in long-lasting Graves disease. Both iRepertoire HTBI primers and Arm-PCR of CDR3 regions were used to build the TCR beta libraries. Using its own MiXCR run on the multiplex PCR reads, TCRdb lists one record per CDR3 protein. The table has about 430,000 distinct CDR3 sequences, around 20% seen once. Time point of the sample: persistent/refractory GD, antithyroid drugs over 5 years with positive TRAb. Preparation of the TCR library used RNA extracted from PBMCs. Specimen: peripheral blood mononuclear cells (PBMCs), collected when the disease was refractory, from a patient treated with antithyroid drugs. The receptors here all came from a female donor with Graves disease.

The sample holds many counts of this clonotype. The chain employs TRBV28 and TRBJ1-4; D remains unclear. This CDR3 comprises 13 residues. Trimming removed 4 bases at V and 5 bases at J, with 8 bases between. From germline, CDR1 is MDHEN and CDR2 SYDVKM. The CDR3, as DNA: TGTGCCAGCAGTTACAGTCTCAATGAAAAACTGTTTTTT. Translation gives CASSYSLNEKLFF.

V usage is TRBV20-1 and J usage is TRBJ2-1; unclear D gene. In germline, CDR1 is DFQATT, CDR2 SNEGSKA (reference sequence). CDR3 length: 12 amino acids. The V end lost 1 base, the J end lost 5 bases, and 6 bases lay between the germline ends. As DNA, the CDR3 is TGCAGTGCTAGAGTCAGCCACAATGAGCAGTTCTTC. Translating gives CSARVSHNEQFF.

J is TRBJ2-1 and V is TRBV28, with a possible D match to TRBD2 (6 bases). Germline V gene sequence: CDR1 MDHEN, CDR2 SYDVKM. The CDR3 extends over 16 amino acids. The V and J ends lost 4 bases and 0 bases respectively, with 13 bases between them. The chain's CDR3 is CASSSPGGSSYNEQFF. CDR3 sequence (DNA): TGTGCCAGCAGTTCTCCCGGGGGTAGCTCCTACAATGAGCAGTTCTTC.

Turning to this clonotype: This may be a read error, as it is one base from a much larger clone. This rearrangement joins TRBV3-1 to TRBJ2-7, with 8 positions matching TRBD2. V dropped 3 bases and J dropped 5; count of bases not matched to a gene: 6. The CDR3 has 14 residues. Germline V gene sequence: CDR1 LGHDT, CDR2 YNNKEL (reference sequence). CDR3 in amino acids: CASSQAGGINEQYF. As DNA, the CDR3 is TGTGCCAGCAGCCAGGCGGGAGGCATTAACGAGCAGTACTTC.

This clonotype was counted a few times. The rearrangement joins TRBV12-3 or TRBV12-4 to TRBJ1-6; TRBD1 matches at 7 bases. This CDR3 comprises 13 residues. Unmatched junction bases numbered 7, after V lost 7 bases and J lost 10 bases. The CDR3 region has the DNA TGTGCCAGCAACGAGGGGGCTGGGTCACCCCTCCACTTT. Amino acids: CASNEGAGSPLHF.

This chain links TRBV12-3 or TRBV12-4 with TRBJ2-1; 11 positions match TRBD2. This CDR3 comprises 15 residues. Trimming at V came to 6 bases and at J to 3 bases, leaving 4 bases not matched to a gene. DNA of the CDR3: TGTGCCAGCAGCCCGGGACTAGCGGTCTACAATGAGCAGTTCTTC. Protein product: CASSPGLAVYNEQFF.

This clonotype was counted between two and nine times. The V call is TRBV12-3 or TRBV12-4, the J call TRBJ2-3; no clear D. This CDR3 spans 15 amino acids. V was trimmed by 0 bases and J by 2 bases, leaving 9 bases between them. CDR3 sequence reads: CASSLASADTDTQYF. The CDR3 DNA reads TGTGCCAGCAGTTTAGCGTCTGCGGACACAGATACGCAGTATTTT.

At least ten counts were recorded for this clonotype. The chain recombines TRBV28 with TRBJ2-7; 7 bases map to TRBD2. The germline CDR1 and CDR2 sequences are MDHEN and SYDVKM. The CDR3 covers 16 residues. The trim removed 5 bases at V and 7 bases at J, leaving 17 bases unmatched. The CDR3 reads CASSRAGAGHLDEQYF. The CDR3 DNA sequence: TGTGCCAGCAGTCGTGCAGGAGCGGGGCACTTGGATGAGCAGTACTTC.

This clonotype was found many times. The chain is built from TRBV30 and TRBJ2-7, with 7 bases fitting TRBD1. Germline loops: CDR1 GTSNPN, CDR2 SVGIG (reference sequence). The CDR3 is 13 residues long. The V and J ends lost 2 bases and 5 bases, in that order; junction bases with no gene match: 6. The CDR3 DNA follows: TGTGCCTGGAGTAGACAGGGATTGAACGAGCAGTACTTC. Protein: CAWSRQGLNEQYF.

This clonotype was recorded many times. This chain connects TRBV20-1 to TRBJ2-7; 11 bases match TRBD2. CDR1 is DFQATT, CDR2 SNEGSKA, per germline (reference sequence). The CDR3 runs to 13 residues. Losses at the gene ends were 3 bases for V and 4 bases for J; bases not matched to a gene: 2. The CDR3 nucleotides read TGCAGTGCTAGCACTAGCGGGGGTTACGAGCAGTACTTC. This sequence encodes CSASTSGGYEQYF.

This clonotype was detected once. The J gene is TRBJ2-3, the V gene TRBV29-1; TRBD2 matches 10 bases. The CDR3 covers 13 residues. The V segment lost 7 bases and the J segment 3 bases; nucleotides outside the gene matches: 4. Germline V gives CDR1 SQVTM, CDR2 ANQGSEA. The CDR3 nucleotides read TGCAGCGGTTCTAGCGGGGGTACAGATACGCAGTATTTT. It translates to CSGSSGGTDTQYF.

This clonotype was found a few times. The DNA for the CDR3 is TGTGCCAGCAGCCGGCTCCAGCGGGAGACCCAGTACTTC. It specifies CASSRLQRETQYF. This chain joins TRBV14 and TRBJ2-5, with D possibly TRBD2 on 5 matching bases. The CDR3 is 13 residues long. Germline V gene lookup returns CDR1 SGHDN and CDR2 FVKESK. V lost 4 bases to trimming and J lost 5 bases, with 11 bases between them.

The rearrangement links TRBV12-3 or TRBV12-4 to TRBJ1-2; TRBD1 is a possible D gene (5 bases). The ends were cut back, 2 bases at V and 6 bases at J, with 13 bases in the middle. The CDR3 runs to 14 residues. This chain's CDR3 is CASSLIREGNGYTF. As DNA, the CDR3 is TGTGCCAGCAGTTTAATCAGGGAAGGAAATGGCTACACCTTC.

This clonotype was counted at least ten times. The rearrangement uses TRBV5-1 and TRBJ2-5; 7 bases are shared with TRBD1. V trimming: 3 bases; J trimming: 4 bases; junction bases outside the gene matches: 12. The CDR3 loop spans 16 amino acids. Germline lookup yields CDR1 SGHRS and CDR2 YFSETQ. CDR3 region: CASSSEGGQPRETQYF. DNA for the CDR3: TGCGCCAGCAGCTCCGAAGGGGGACAGCCGCGAGAGACCCAGTACTTC.

The chain has TRBV2 and TRBJ2-3; D might be TRBD1 or TRBD2, each matching 5 bases. The CDR3 is 14 amino acids. The V end lost 5 bases, the J end lost 2 bases, and 11 bases lay between the germline ends. CDR1 SNHLY and CDR2 FYNNEI come from the germline V gene. CDR3 sequence reads: CASSPGPNTDTQYF. The CDR3 DNA reads TGTGCCAGCAGTCCGGGACCCAACACAGATACGCAGTATTTT.

V is TRBV5-4 and J is TRBJ1-2; 7 bases line up with TRBD1. Trimming at V came to 4 bases and at J to 8 bases, leaving 8 bases not matched to a gene. The CDR3 loop spans 13 amino acids. Germline V gene lookup returns CDR1 SGHNT and CDR2 YYREEE (reference sequence). CDR3 residues: CASSEQGRAGYTF. The DNA for the CDR3 is TGTGCCAGCAGCGAACAGGGGAGAGCGGGCTACACCTTC.

The CDR3 region is CASSQSVTGRDYGYTF. Written as DNA, the CDR3 is TGTGCCAGCAGCCAATCGGTGACAGGGAGAGACTATGGCTACACCTTC. The gene calls are TRBV16 and TRBJ1-2; 7 nucleotides line up with TRBD1. Looked up from germline, CDR1 is KGHSY and CDR2 is FQNENV. Trimming took 0 bases from V and 3 from J; bases not matched to a gene: 7. The CDR3 extends over 16 amino acids.

This clonotype was counted only a few times. At one end the junction does not follow the germline gene, possibly because of a read error. The chain combines TRBV7-9 with TRBJ2-1; D remains ambiguous. CDR3 length equals 12 residues. Germline CDR1 is SEHNR and CDR2 is FQNEAQ (reference sequence). The CDR3 is CASSRSSNEQFF. CDR3 DNA sequence: TGTGCCAGCAGCCGGTCCTCCAATGAGCAGTTCTTC.

This clonotype was recorded many times. This chain uses TRBV6-1 with TRBJ2-5, with 8 bases that match TRBD1. Germline V gives CDR1 MNHNS, CDR2 SASEGT. V shed 3 bases, J shed 1 base, and the junction held 7 bases outside the gene matches. The CDR3 totals 16 residues. The CDR3 bases are TGTGCCAGCAGTGATCCCGGGACAGGCTTCCAAGAGACCCAGTACTTC. This translates into CASSDPGTGFQETQYF.

Worth noting for this clonotype: A much larger clonotype is one base distant, so this may be a read error. CDR3 amino acids: CVSSSITHWRQGYTF. The CDR3, as DNA: TGTGTCAGCAGTTCCATTACGCACTGGAGGCAGGGCTACACCTTC. The V gene is TRBV27, the J gene TRBJ1-2; no firm D call. Germline V gene lookup returns CDR1 MNHEY and CDR2 SMNVEV (reference sequence). The CDR3 contains 15 residues.